This T cell receptor beta chain was observed in a study of blood T cells in healthy people across ages. Study-level findings and limits: A conclusive naive versus antigen-experienced comparison was prevented by the unsorted PBMCs. Percentage of naive T cells showed a strong correlation with TCR beta diversity.

Every sample gave at least 6 micrograms of total RNA when it was extracted. The CDR3 has 14 amino acids. Germline values: CDR1 SEHNR, CDR2 FQNEAQ (reference sequence). V was pared by 7 bases and J by 2 bases, with 4 bases of the junction left unmatched. Concerning this clonotype itself: Its antigen is unknown.

With a J-beta primer mix and a sample-barcoded 5' primer, a second PCR ran 7 to 11 cycles. TCRdb fed the 5' RACE reads into MiXCR, producing one record per CDR3 protein. The sample has 1.5 million to 2 million distinct CDR3 sequences, about 30% seen once. Sequencing used blood. The rearrangement links TRBV7-9 to TRBJ2-2; TRBD1 agrees at 7 bases. This clonotype originated in a woman aged 25 to 39 in good health. CDR3 residues: CASIRGPNTGELFF. CDR3 nucleotides: TGTGCCAGCATTAGGGGGCCTAACACCGGGGAGCTGTTTTTT.